This T cell receptor beta chain was identified in a study of identical twins. Whole-study results and caveats: Zero-insertion analyses might be partly confounded by invariant T cells like MAIT and iNKT.

The length of the CDR3 is 16 residues. The V segment lost 3 bases and the J segment 11 bases; nucleotides outside the gene matches: 12. The table lists this clonotype with a few counts. Its antigen remains unidentified. One entry per CDR3 protein results from TCRdb running MiXCR on the 5' RACE reads. Of a few hundred thousand distinct CDR3 sequences listed, about 24% were seen once; the top ten hold roughly 2.8%. These data were likewise used in another study, on T cells expressing NK-cell markers. From that report: With respect to HCMV, seven of the eight sequenced donors were seropositive, and one was seronegative. Dominant NKG2C+ clonotype frequencies of roughly 1.0-7.0% of CD8+ T cells were measured in a handful of donors.

Sample: CD4+ T cells sorted from blood. V usage is TRBV12-3 or TRBV12-4 and J usage is TRBJ2-2; 10 bases match TRBD2. The receptor comes from a woman under 30 in good health. CDR3 nucleotide sequence: TGTGCCAGCAGTTTTAGCAGGACTAGCGGACCGGGCGAGCTGTTTTTT. Translating gives CASSFSRTSGPGELFF.